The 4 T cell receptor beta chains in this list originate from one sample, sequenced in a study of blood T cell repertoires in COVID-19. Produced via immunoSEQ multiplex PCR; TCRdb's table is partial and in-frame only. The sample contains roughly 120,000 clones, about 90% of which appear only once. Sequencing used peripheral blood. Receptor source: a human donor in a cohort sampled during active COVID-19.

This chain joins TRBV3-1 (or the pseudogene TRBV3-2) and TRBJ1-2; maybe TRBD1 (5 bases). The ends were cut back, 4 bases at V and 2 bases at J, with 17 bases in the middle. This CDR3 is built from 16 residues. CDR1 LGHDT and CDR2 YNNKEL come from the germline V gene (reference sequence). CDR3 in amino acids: CASSLLQGVRNYGYTF. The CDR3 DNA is TGTGCCAGCAGCCTTCTCCAGGGTGTCAGGAACTATGGCTACACCTTC.

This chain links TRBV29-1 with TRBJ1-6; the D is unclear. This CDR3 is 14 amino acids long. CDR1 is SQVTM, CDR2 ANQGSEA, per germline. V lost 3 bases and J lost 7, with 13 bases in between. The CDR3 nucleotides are TGCAGCGTTGAGGTGCCGGGTCAAAATTCACCCCTCCACTTT. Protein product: CSVEVPGQNSPLHF.

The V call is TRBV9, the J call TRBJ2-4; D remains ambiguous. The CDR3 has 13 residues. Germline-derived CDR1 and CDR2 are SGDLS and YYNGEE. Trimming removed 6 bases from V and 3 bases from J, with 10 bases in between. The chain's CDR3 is CASTGGGKNIQYF. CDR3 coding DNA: TGTGCCAGCACCGGCGGCGGCAAAAACATTCAGTACTTC. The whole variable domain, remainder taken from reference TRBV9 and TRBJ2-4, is DSGVTQTPKHLITATGQRVTLRCSPRSGDLSVYWYQQSLDQGLQFLIQYYNGEERAKGNILERFSAQQFPDLHSELNLSSLELGDSALYFCASTGGGKNIQYFGAGTRLSVL.

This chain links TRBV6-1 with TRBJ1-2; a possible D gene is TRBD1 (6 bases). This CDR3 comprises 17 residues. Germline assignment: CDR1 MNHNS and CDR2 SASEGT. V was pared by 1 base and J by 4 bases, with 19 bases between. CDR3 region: CASSEVGARAGVYGYTF. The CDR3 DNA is TGTGCCAGCAGTGAAGTTGGAGCTCGTGCAGGGGTCTATGGCTACACCTTC.